These 30 T cell receptor beta chains share one sample of origin, sequenced in a study of cytomegalovirus exposure and HLA in healthy donors. Both 60 Vbeta primers and 13 Jbeta primers went into the PCR. TCRdb keeps only in-frame clones here, not all; method: immunoSEQ multiplex PCR. This sample has under 200,000 clones, with 80% found just once. The sample was PBMCs. The origin of the receptors is a young man in good health and CMV-seronegative.

This clone has just one count. The chain links TRBV7-9 to TRBJ1-4; D unclear. V lost 1 base, J lost 3 bases, and 12 bases lay in between. This CDR3 spans 16 amino acids. Germline assignment: CDR1 SEHNR and CDR2 FQNEAQ (reference sequence). CDR3 DNA sequence: TGTGCCAGCAGCTTAGAGAAGGGAGAAGCTAATGAAAAACTGTTTTTT. Protein: CASSLEKGEANEKLFF.

V gene TRBV28 combines with J gene TRBJ1-1; D remains ambiguous. CDR1 and CDR2 from the germline V gene are MDHEN and SYDVKM. V lost 7 bases, J lost 0 bases, and 9 bases lay in between. The CDR3 has 13 amino acids. This chain's CDR3 is CASIKPVNTEAFF. The CDR3 region has the DNA TGTGCCAGCATCAAGCCTGTGAACACTGAAGCTTTCTTT.

The J gene is TRBJ1-4, the V gene TRBV6-6, with 9 bases matching TRBD1. The CDR3 has 16 amino acids. The germline gives CDR1 MNHNY, CDR2 SVGAGI (reference sequence). Trimming at V came to 7 bases and at J to 1 base, leaving 7 bases not matched to a gene. The CDR3 loop reads CASTPGQGGTNEKLFF. Here the CDR3 DNA reads TGTGCCAGCACCCCGGGACAGGGAGGAACTAATGAAAAACTGTTTTTT.

A few counts support this clone. The CDR3: CAGGSGFDEQFF. The CDR3 coding sequence is TGTGCCGGGGGGAGCGGGTTCGATGAGCAGTTCTTC. The chain recombines TRBV7-9 with TRBJ2-1; D is possibly TRBD2 (6 bases). The germline V gene encodes CDR1 SEHNR and CDR2 FQNEAQ (reference sequence). This CDR3 spans 12 amino acids. Deletions cut 11 bases from V and 8 bases from J, with 16 bases between. Full variable domain (outside the CDR3, taken from reference TRBV7-9 and TRBJ2-1): DTGVSQNPRHKITKRGQNVTFRCDPISEHNRLYWYRQTLGQGPEFLTYFQNEAQLEKSRLLSDRFSAERPKGSFSTLEIQRTEQGDSAMYLCAGGSGFDEQFFGPGTRLTVL.

This clone has more than one count but fewer than ten. The chain has TRBV23-1 and TRBJ2-7; the D gene is possibly TRBD1 (6 bases). TRBV23-1 is an ORF, with its function uncertain. This CDR3 comprises 15 residues. V shed 6 bases and J shed 5 bases, with 20 bases lying between them. CDR3 loop: CASRPDRDNTNEQYF. CDR3 in DNA: TGCGCCAGCAGACCCGACCGGGACAACACAAACGAGCAGTACTTC.

The chain carries TRBV9 and TRBJ2-5; 12 nucleotides agree with TRBD2. With 1 base clipped from V and 5 bases from J, the junction kept 9 bases outside the gene matches. CDR1 SGDLS and CDR2 YYNGEE come from the germline V gene. The CDR3 is made up of 17 amino acids. CDR3: CASSVLAGGPGGETQYF. CDR3 sequence (DNA): TGTGCCAGCAGCGTACTAGCGGGGGGGCCTGGGGGTGAGACCCAGTACTTC.

The V call is TRBV10-1, the J call TRBJ2-3, with 9 bases matching TRBD2. Germline CDR1 reads WNHNN; CDR2 reads SYGVQD (reference sequence). After removal of 3 bases from V and 0 bases from J, the junction contained 4 bases not matched to a gene. This CDR3 has 16 residues. This CDR3 is CASSDLAGTSTDTQYF. The DNA of the CDR3 is TGCGCCAGCAGTGACCTAGCGGGAACTAGCACAGATACGCAGTATTTT.

The V and J genes are TRBV6-5 and TRBJ1-2; D is uncertain. Germline V lookup: CDR1 MNHEY, CDR2 SVGAGI. This CDR3 has 14 residues. V was clipped by 5 bases and J by 3 bases, with 13 bases between them. For the CDR3, the DNA is TGTGCCAGCAGTAGCGGGGTCGGGTACTATGGCTACACCTTC. Protein: CASSSGVGYYGYTF.

The genes are TRBV23-1 and TRBJ2-5; the D is unclear. TRBV23-1 counts as an open reading frame of uncertain function. This CDR3 contains 13 residues. Trimming pared 3 bases from V and 3 bases from J, leaving 8 bases between. The CDR3 region has the DNA TGCGCCAGCAGTCAGAGACATAAAGAGACCCAGTACTTC. It yields the protein CASSQRHKETQYF.

This clone was detected only once. The chain combines TRBV5-4 with TRBJ2-3, with 11 positions matching TRBD1. The V gene end was trimmed by 4 bases and the J gene end by 4 bases; junction bases not matched to a gene: 2. Germline CDR1 is SGHNT and CDR2 is YYREEE (reference sequence). This CDR3 contains 14 residues. CDR3 protein: CASSRDRGSDTQYF. The CDR3 DNA reads TGTGCCAGCAGCCGGGACAGGGGGTCAGATACGCAGTATTTT. The whole variable domain, remainder taken from reference TRBV5-4 and TRBJ2-3, is ETGVTQSPTHLIKTRGQQVTLRCSSQSGHNTVSWYQQALGQGPQFIFQYYREEENGRGNFPPRFSGLQFPNYSSELNVNALELDDSALYLCASSRDRGSDTQYFGPGTRLTVL.

The chain combines TRBV6-5 with TRBJ1-6, with 9 positions matching TRBD1. The V gene's germline CDR1 is MNHEY and CDR2 SVGAGI. Germline trimming cut 4 bases from V and 19 bases from J; bases unmatched to any gene: 5. The length of the CDR3 is 11 residues. The CDR3 nucleotides read TGTGCCAGCAGTTCCGGACAGGGGCCTCACTTT. This codes for CASSSGQGPHF.

The rearrangement joins TRBV9 to TRBJ2-7, with 12 bases lining up with TRBD1. The CDR3 has 16 residues. Germline lookup yields CDR1 SGDLS and CDR2 YYNGEE. The V and J ends lost 4 bases and 9 bases, in that order; junction bases with no gene match: 14. The CDR3 is CASSKGGTGGAEGQYF. The CDR3 DNA is TGTGCCAGCAGCAAGGGGGGGACAGGGGGCGCAGAAGGGCAGTACTTC.

The chain has TRBV5-4 and TRBJ1-1, with TRBD1 matching 8 bases. Germline values: CDR1 SGHNT, CDR2 YYREEE (reference sequence). The CDR3 extends over 19 amino acids. The trim removed 4 bases at V and 0 bases at J, leaving 17 bases unmatched. CDR3 in amino acids: CASSNSKRQGIGVNTEAFF. CDR3 sequence (DNA): TGTGCCAGCAGCAACTCCAAACGACAGGGGATCGGGGTGAACACTGAAGCTTTCTTT.

The chain joins TRBV5-4 to TRBJ2-5, with 10 bases identical to TRBD2. This CDR3 has 15 amino acids. V lost 4 bases to trimming and J lost 5 bases; unmatched junction nucleotides: 8. Germline loops: CDR1 SGHNT, CDR2 YYREEE (reference sequence). The CDR3 loop is CASSRTAGGHETQYF. The CDR3 DNA reads TGTGCCAGCAGCCGTACAGCGGGGGGGCATGAGACCCAGTACTTC.

V gene TRBV6-4 combines with J gene TRBJ2-3; tentatively, D is TRBD1 (6 bases). Germline-derived CDR1 and CDR2 are MRHNA and SNTAGT. The CDR3 runs to 15 residues. The V end was cut by 2 bases, the J end by 0 bases, with 9 bases between. The CDR3, as DNA: TGTGCCAGCAGTGACGGACAGTCTAGCACAGATACGCAGTATTTT. As protein: CASSDGQSSTDTQYF.

The sample holds a few counts of this clone. This chain uses TRBV11-2 with TRBJ1-4, with a possible D match to TRBD1 (5 bases). The CDR3 is 14 residues long. Per the germline V gene, CDR1 is SGHAT and CDR2 is FQNNGV. Trimming removed 6 bases from V and 2 bases from J, with 10 bases in between. Written as DNA, the CDR3 is TGTGCCAGCAGACGGGGGTTGACTAATGAAAAACTGTTTTTT. Protein: CASRRGLTNEKLFF. The variable domain in full, with the rest retrieved from reference TRBV11-2 and TRBJ1-4, is EAGVAQSPRYKIIEKRQSVAFWCNPISGHATLYWYQQILGQGPKLLIQFQNNGVVDDSQLPKDRFSAERLKGVDSTLKIQPAKLEDSAVYLCASRRGLTNEKLFFGSGTQLSVL.

The V call is TRBV4-1, the J call TRBJ1-4; 9 bases fit TRBD1. This CDR3 is 15 amino acids long. Germline V gives CDR1 MGHRA, CDR2 YSYEKL. V was pared by 5 bases and J by 3 bases, with 4 bases of the junction left unmatched. CDR3 DNA: TGCGCCAGCAGCGTGCGGACAGGGGCTAATGAAAAACTGTTTTTT. This gives the protein CASSVRTGANEKLFF.

This clone was found once. This chain links TRBV13 with TRBJ2-1; 10 bases map to TRBD1. Germline loops: CDR1 PRHDT, CDR2 FYEKMQ (reference sequence). The CDR3 covers 19 residues. Trimming removed 4 bases from V and 4 bases from J; junction bases left unmatched: 16. The DNA for the CDR3 is TGTGCCAGCAGCTCTCCGGGACAGGGGCCACAAGCCGTTTACAATGAGCAGTTCTTC. Amino acids: CASSSPGQGPQAVYNEQFF.

The rearrangement uses TRBV28 and TRBJ1-6, with 10 bases matching TRBD1. This CDR3 comprises 15 residues. V was clipped by 6 bases and J by 10 bases; unmatched bases: 9. Germline CDR1 MDHEN, CDR2 SYDVKM. The CDR3 nucleotides read TGTGCCAGCAGGACAGGGGGCGCGGAAAAATCACCCCTCCACTTT. This translates into CASRTGGAEKSPLHF.

The V and J genes are TRBV11-1 and TRBJ2-7; 8 bases are a match to TRBD1. V shed 5 bases and J 6 bases; nucleotides not matched to a gene: 3. Germline-derived CDR1 and CDR2 are SGHAT and FQDESV (reference sequence). The CDR3 sequence is 12 residues long. The CDR3 reads CASSPTGAEQYF. The CDR3 bases are TGTGCCAGCAGCCCGACAGGGGCCGAGCAGTACTTC.

CDR3 sequence (DNA): TGTGCCAGTAGTATTCTTTCAGGGGCCTATGGCTACACCTTC. Its translation: CASSILSGAYGYTF. This chain links TRBV19 with TRBJ1-2; a possible D gene is TRBD1 (6 bases). Trimming left V 3 bases short and J 4 bases short, with 12 bases between. The CDR3 contains 14 residues. Germline V lookup: CDR1 LNHDA, CDR2 SQIVND (reference sequence).

This sequence joins TRBV5-1 and TRBJ2-7; no definite D call. Germline loops: CDR1 SGHRS, CDR2 YFSETQ. CDR3 size: 13 residues. V was pared by 4 bases and J by 3 bases, with 11 bases between. CDR3 sequence reads: CASSLGSLYEQYF. As DNA, the CDR3 is TGCGCCAGCAGCCTGGGTAGTCTCTACGAGCAGTACTTC.

The CDR3 DNA sequence: TGTGCCAGCAGCCCAGACAGACAGAAATTTGAAGCTTTCTTT. Amino acids: CASSPDRQKFEAFF. The chain joins TRBV11-1 to TRBJ1-1; TRBD1 might be the D (5 bases). CDR1 is SGHAT and CDR2 is FQDESV in the germline V gene (reference sequence). Trimming took 5 bases from V and 7 from J, leaving 17 bases between them. The CDR3 loop spans 14 amino acids.

The J gene is TRBJ2-7, the V gene TRBV19; 7 bases fit TRBD1. There are 14 residues in the CDR3. V gave up 4 bases and J gave up 3 bases; unmatched junction bases: 6. Per germline, CDR1 LNHDA and CDR2 SQIVND (reference sequence). The DNA of the CDR3 is TGTGCCAGTAGTACTATGGGGGACAGCTACGAGCAGTACTTC. This codes for CASSTMGDSYEQYF.

This clone was detected only a few times. The chain joins TRBV6-5 to TRBJ2-1; maybe TRBD1 (6 bases). Germline V CDR1 and CDR2: MNHEY, SVGAGI. This CDR3 is built from 13 residues. Trimming pared 11 bases from V and 5 bases from J, leaving 16 bases between. The CDR3 loop reads CASQRSGDNEQFF. The CDR3 region has the DNA TGTGCCTCGCAACGGTCAGGGGACAATGAGCAGTTCTTC.

V and J are TRBV7-8 and TRBJ2-7; D ambiguous. The ends were cut back, 5 bases at V and 0 bases at J, with 8 bases in the middle. The length of the CDR3 is 13 residues. The germline CDR1 and CDR2 sequences are SGHVS and FQNEAQ. CDR3: CASSPGFSYEQYF. CDR3 coding DNA: TGTGCCAGCAGCCCAGGATTCTCCTACGAGCAGTACTTC.

This clone showed up just once. The chain joins TRBV9 to TRBJ1-5, with a possible D match to TRBD1 (5 bases). CDR1 SGDLS and CDR2 YYNGEE come from the germline V gene. Trimming took 0 bases from V and 7 from J, leaving 11 bases between them. The CDR3 has 14 residues. CDR3 sequence (DNA): TGTGCCAGCAGCGTAGGCCAGGGAAACCAGCCCCAGCATTTT. This translates into CASSVGQGNQPQHF.

This sequence joins TRBV6-1 and TRBJ2-2, with 8 bases fitting TRBD2. The junction had 4 bases not matched to a gene; V was cut back by 7 bases and J by 0 bases. There are 15 residues in the CDR3. Germline V gene data show CDR1 as MNHNS and CDR2 as SASEGT. In DNA, the CDR3 is TGTGCCAGCACCCCGCGGGAGGCGAACACCGGGGAGCTGTTTTTT. This encodes CASTPREANTGELFF.

The V gene is TRBV30, the J gene TRBJ2-7; D unclear. The germline V gene encodes CDR1 GTSNPN and CDR2 SVGIG (reference sequence). The CDR3 consists of 13 residues. Trimming cost V 0 bases and J 3 bases, with 9 bases left between them. This chain's CDR3 is CAWSVMSVYEQYF. The DNA for the CDR3 is TGTGCCTGGAGTGTAATGTCAGTCTACGAGCAGTACTTC.

The chain recombines TRBV9 with TRBJ1-1; D gene uncertain. The CDR3 is 15 residues long. Trimming removed 0 bases at V and 4 bases at J, with 13 bases between. The V gene's germline CDR1 is SGDLS and CDR2 YYNGEE. The CDR3 spells CASSVEPPETTEAFF. The CDR3 DNA is TGTGCCAGCAGCGTAGAACCACCAGAAACCACTGAAGCTTTCTTT.